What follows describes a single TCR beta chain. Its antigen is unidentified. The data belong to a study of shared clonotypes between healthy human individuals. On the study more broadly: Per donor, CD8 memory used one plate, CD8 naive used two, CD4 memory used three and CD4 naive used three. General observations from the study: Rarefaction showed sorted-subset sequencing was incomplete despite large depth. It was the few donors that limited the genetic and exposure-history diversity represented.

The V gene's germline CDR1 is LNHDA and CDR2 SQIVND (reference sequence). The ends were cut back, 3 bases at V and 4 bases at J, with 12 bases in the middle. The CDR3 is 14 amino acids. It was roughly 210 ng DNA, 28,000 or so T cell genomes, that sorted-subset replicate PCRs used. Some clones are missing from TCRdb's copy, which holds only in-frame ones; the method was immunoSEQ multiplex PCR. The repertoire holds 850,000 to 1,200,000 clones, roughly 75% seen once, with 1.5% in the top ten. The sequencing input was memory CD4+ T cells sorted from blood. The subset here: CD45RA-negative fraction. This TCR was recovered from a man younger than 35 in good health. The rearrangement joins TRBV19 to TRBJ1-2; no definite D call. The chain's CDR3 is CASSMSSTVYGYTF. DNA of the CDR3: TGTGCCAGTAGTATGAGCTCCACAGTCTATGGCTACACCTTC. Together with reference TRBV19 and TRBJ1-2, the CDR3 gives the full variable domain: DGGITQSPKYLFRKEGQNVTLSCEQNLNHDAMYWYRQDPGQGLRLIYYSQIVNDFQKGDIAEGYSVSREKKESFPLTVTSAQKNPTAFYLCASSMSSTVYGYTFGSGTRLTVV.